A single sample gave rise to the 24 T cell receptor beta chains below, sequenced in a study of control samples from healthy donors and cancer patients. This table comes from immunoSEQ multiplex PCR, and its TCRdb copy is limited to in-frame clones, with some not included. The sample has 150,000 to 200,000 clones; around 89% are singletons. Sequencing input: blood. The receptors derive from a woman aged 45-65 years in good health.

The chain carries TRBV18 and TRBJ1-1, with D possibly matching TRBD1 (5 bases). V lost 5 bases and J 5 bases, leaving 9 bases between the germline ends. The CDR3 loop spans 12 amino acids. Germline CDR1 is KGHSH and CDR2 is LQKENI. The CDR3 sequence: CASSSQGTEAFF. CDR3 nucleotides: TGTGCCAGCTCATCCCAGGGAACTGAAGCTTTCTTT.

The CDR3: CASSPQYEQYF. In DNA, the CDR3 is TGTGCCAGCAGCCCACAATACGAGCAGTACTTC. The rearrangement links TRBV5-8 to TRBJ2-7; D call uncertain. V lost 4 bases and J lost 4, with 6 bases in between. The CDR3 contains 11 residues. Per the germline V gene, CDR1 is SGHTS and CDR2 is YDEGEE.

The J gene is TRBJ1-1, the V gene TRBV27, with D perhaps matching TRBD1 (6 bases). V lost 3 bases, J lost 2 bases, and 13 bases lay in between. The CDR3 has 15 residues. CDR1 and CDR2 (germline): MNHEY, SMNVEV (reference sequence). The CDR3 DNA reads TGTGCCAGCAGTTTTTCCCGACAGGCTAACACTGAAGCTTTCTTT. This encodes CASSFSRQANTEAFF.

The chain couples TRBV27 to TRBJ1-1; TRBD1 matches 7 bases. There are 15 residues in the CDR3. The V segment lost 5 bases and the J segment 0 bases; nucleotides outside the gene matches: 6. The V gene's germline CDR1 is MNHEY and CDR2 SMNVEV (reference sequence). Here the CDR3 reads CASSTRTGVNTEAFF. The CDR3 DNA reads TGTGCCAGCAGTACCCGAACAGGGGTGAACACTGAAGCTTTCTTT.

The sample holds a few counts of this clone. The genes are TRBV6-5 and TRBJ1-5; D is perhaps TRBD1 (6 bases). This CDR3 has 15 amino acids. The V and J ends lost 8 bases and 0 bases respectively, with 14 bases between them. Germline assignment: CDR1 MNHEY and CDR2 SVGAGI. The CDR3, as DNA: TGTGCCAGCGGCCAGGGGTTGGGTAGCAATCAGCCCCAGCATTTT. Protein: CASGQGLGSNQPQHF.

The gene calls are TRBV28 and TRBJ2-5, with D possibly called TRBD1 or TRBD2 (5 bases each). Per the germline V gene, CDR1 is MDHEN and CDR2 is SYDVKM. The CDR3 has 14 amino acids. Trimming took off 6 bases at V and 5 bases at J, with 16 bases between the two ends. The chain's CDR3 is CASRPGTVGETQYF. The DNA of the CDR3 is TGTGCCAGCAGGCCCGGGACGGTTGGTGAGACCCAGTACTTC.

This sequence joins TRBV2 and TRBJ2-3; 8 positions match TRBD2. The CDR3 length is 17 residues. CDR1 is SNHLY, CDR2 FYNNEI, per germline. Germline trimming cut 7 bases from V and 2 bases from J; bases unmatched to any gene: 14. For the CDR3, the DNA is TGTGCCAGCAAAAGGGAGAGGAGCGGGGGTTCCACAGATACGCAGTATTTT. It codes for CASKRERSGGSTDTQYF. Full variable domain (rest looked up from reference TRBV2 and TRBJ2-3): EPEVTQTPSHQVTQMGQEVILRCVPISNHLYFYWYRQILGQKVEFLVSFYNNEISEKSEIFDDQFSVERPDGSNFTLKIRSTKLEDSAMYFCASKRERSGGSTDTQYFGPGTRLTVL.

A single count supports this clone. The V and J genes are TRBV5-4 and TRBJ1-2; TRBD1 might be the D (5 bases). From germline, CDR1 is SGHNT and CDR2 YYREEE (reference sequence). Between the trimmed V and J ends, which lost 5 bases and 2 bases, there was a span of 13 bases. The CDR3 extends over 14 amino acids. The CDR3 DNA sequence: TGTGCCAGCAGGAACCGGGACGGGAACTATGGCTACACCTTC. Protein product: CASRNRDGNYGYTF. Complete variable domain (other parts from reference TRBV5-4 and TRBJ1-2): ETGVTQSPTHLIKTRGQQVTLRCSSQSGHNTVSWYQQALGQGPQFIFQYYREEENGRGNFPPRFSGLQFPNYSSELNVNALELDDSALYLCASRNRDGNYGYTFGSGTRLTVV.

The rearrangement uses TRBV2 and TRBJ1-5, with a possible D match to TRBD1 (5 bases). CDR3 length equals 15 residues. With 3 bases removed from V and 4 bases from J, the gap between germline ends came to 13 bases. Germline V gene sequence: CDR1 SNHLY, CDR2 FYNNEI. CDR3 sequence: CASSDPRGGNQPQHF. DNA for the CDR3: TGTGCCAGCAGTGACCCCCGGGGGGGGAATCAGCCCCAGCATTTT. The full variable domain, its missing parts supplied by reference TRBV2 and TRBJ1-5, is EPEVTQTPSHQVTQMGQEVILRCVPISNHLYFYWYRQILGQKVEFLVSFYNNEISEKSEIFDDQFSVERPDGSNFTLKIRSTKLEDSAMYFCASSDPRGGNQPQHFGDGTRLSIL.

The chain combines TRBV12-2 with TRBJ1-2; the DNA was not compared with TRBD1, the D call given in the table. TRBV12-2 is tagged as a pseudogene. The CDR3 length is 13 residues. CDR3 protein: CASRAGGFYGYTF. The CDR3 nucleotides are TGTGCAAGTCGCGCAGGGGGTTTCTATGGCTACACCTTC.

The chain has TRBV13 and TRBJ1-3; D unresolved. Trimming shortened V by 0 bases and J by 4 bases, and 10 bases separated the two germline ends. CDR1 PRHDT and CDR2 FYEKMQ come from the germline V gene (reference sequence). The CDR3 extends over 15 amino acids. CDR3 DNA: TGTGCCAGCAGCTTAGGGGCGGGTCTCGGAAACACCATATATTTT. It is translated as CASSLGAGLGNTIYF.

In its sample, this clone was seen once. The V call is TRBV12-5, the J call TRBJ2-7; a possible D gene is TRBD2 (6 bases). The CDR3 sequence is 15 residues long. The V and J ends lost 7 bases and 2 bases respectively, with 18 bases between them. Germline V CDR1 and CDR2: LGHNT, FRNRAP. The CDR3 region has the DNA TGTGCTAGTGCCCTCGAGGAGGGGATAGCCTACGAGCAGTACTTC. Residues: CASALEEGIAYEQYF.

This chain joins TRBV4-2 and TRBJ1-2; tentative D call: TRBD1 (5 bases). Trimming pared 0 bases from V and 8 bases from J, leaving 16 bases between. The germline gives CDR1 LGHNA, CDR2 YNFKEQ. The CDR3 consists of 15 residues. In DNA, the CDR3 is TGTGCCAGCAGCCAAGATAGAGACAGAGGAAGAGGCTACACCTTC. Encoded protein: CASSQDRDRGRGYTF.

This clone has just one count. This chain connects TRBV7-2 to TRBJ2-7; a possible D gene is TRBD2 (6 bases). This CDR3 is built from 15 residues. With 3 bases removed from V and 6 bases from J, the gap between germline ends came to 18 bases. CDR1 is SGHTA and CDR2 is FQGNSA in the germline V gene. The CDR3 DNA reads TGTGCCAGCAGCTTTCTTCCGGGGGTTGTCGGCGAGCAGTACTTC. This gives the protein CASSFLPGVVGEQYF.

V and J are TRBV6-5 and TRBJ2-3; TRBD2 matches 8 bases. Germline V lookup: CDR1 MNHEY, CDR2 SVGAGI. The CDR3 has 15 amino acids. With 2 bases clipped from V and 4 bases from J, the junction kept 5 bases outside the gene matches. This CDR3 is CASSYGAGGSDTQYF. CDR3 coding DNA: TGTGCCAGCAGTTACGGCGCGGGGGGTTCAGATACGCAGTATTTT.

The chain joins TRBV6-2 or TRBV6-3 to TRBJ1-5; the match to TRBD1 covers 7 bases. The germline V gene has CDR1 MNHEY and CDR2 SVGEGT. The junction had 5 bases not matched to a gene; V was cut back by 2 bases and J by 4 bases. The CDR3 spans 15 residues. The CDR3 DNA is TGTGCCAGCAGTTACACAGGGGCCCATAATCAGCCCCAGCATTTT. It encodes CASSYTGAHNQPQHF.

This clone has only one observation. V and J are TRBV2 and TRBJ2-3; 7 bases agree with TRBD2. V gave up 6 bases and J gave up 0 bases; unmatched junction bases: 15. Germline-derived CDR1 and CDR2 are SNHLY and FYNNEI. This CDR3 comprises 18 residues. The CDR3 region is CASRDGTNLRTSTDTQYF. For the CDR3, the DNA is TGTGCCAGCAGAGACGGGACTAACCTAAGGACTAGCACAGATACGCAGTATTTT.

This chain uses TRBV6-2 or TRBV6-3 with TRBJ1-6, with a possible D match to TRBD1 (5 bases). The germline V gene has CDR1 MNHEY and CDR2 SVGEGT. Trimming pared 3 bases from V and 7 bases from J, leaving 10 bases between. There are 14 residues in the CDR3. CDR3 DNA sequence: TGTGCCAGCAGTTATAGCGGGGGAAATTCACCCCTCCACTTT. This sequence encodes CASSYSGGNSPLHF.

This CDR3 reads CASTRTGQGADTQYF. Written as DNA, the CDR3 is TGTGCCAGTACCCGAACGGGTCAGGGGGCAGATACGCAGTATTTT. The chain links TRBV19 to TRBJ2-3, with 7 bases identical to TRBD1. Unmatched junction bases numbered 11, after V lost 7 bases and J lost 4 bases. The CDR3 is 15 amino acids. Germline-derived CDR1 and CDR2 are LNHDA and SQIVND (reference sequence).

This rearrangement joins TRBV3-1 (or the pseudogene TRBV3-2) to TRBJ1-2; perhaps TRBD1 as D (6 bases). This CDR3 spans 12 amino acids. The V and J ends lost 5 bases and 4 bases respectively, with 8 bases between them. Germline values: CDR1 LGHDT, CDR2 YNNKEL (reference sequence). CDR3 sequence: CASSTGTYGYTF. The CDR3 DNA follows: TGTGCCAGCAGCACAGGGACCTATGGCTACACCTTC.

J is TRBJ1-1 and V is TRBV7-2; D not certain. Per the germline V gene, CDR1 is SGHTA and CDR2 is FQGNSA. The CDR3 sequence is 12 residues long. The V end was cut by 1 base, the J end by 6 bases, with 6 bases between. The CDR3 DNA follows: TGTGCCAGCAGCTTAGGACCCCCTGAAGCTTTCTTT. This sequence encodes CASSLGPPEAFF.

The chain is built from TRBV3-1 (or the pseudogene TRBV3-2) and TRBJ1-1, with D unresolved. This CDR3 comprises 13 residues. Trimming removed 4 bases at V and 1 base at J, with 7 bases between. Germline values: CDR1 LGHDT, CDR2 YNNKEL (reference sequence). The CDR3 nucleotides are TGTGCCAGCAGCCCGGACGGGAACACTGAAGCTTTCTTT. This encodes CASSPDGNTEAFF.

The V and J genes are TRBV9 and TRBJ2-7; D is perhaps TRBD1 (6 bases). V was shortened by 0 bases and J by 2 bases, with 12 bases between the two germline ends. The CDR3 totals 15 residues. The germline gives CDR1 SGDLS, CDR2 YYNGEE. This CDR3 reads CASSVVDSPTYEQYF. DNA for the CDR3: TGTGCCAGCAGCGTAGTGGACAGCCCGACCTACGAGCAGTACTTC.

This clone was seen a single time. The chain carries TRBV5-4 and TRBJ2-3; tentatively, D is TRBD1 or TRBD2 (7 bases each). CDR3 size: 16 residues. In germline, CDR1 is SGHNT, CDR2 YYREEE (reference sequence). The V end was cut by 3 bases, the J end by 1 base, with 15 bases between. The CDR3 nucleotides read TGTGCCAGCAGCTGGGGGGGACAGTCGGGCACAGATACGCAGTATTTT. It encodes CASSWGGQSGTDTQYF.